This TCR beta chain stems from a study of shared clonotypes between healthy human individuals. Study-level background: The plates for each donor numbered three CD4 naive, three CD4 memory, two CD8 naive and one CD8 memory. Regarding the study as a whole: Investigators collected only blood, and repertoires in tissues likely differ. Larger estimated richness was generally recorded for naive subsets relative to memory subsets.

The table lists this clone with a few counts. Its antigen is currently unknown. At one end, the junction sequence differs from germline, possibly due to a read error. TCRdb's table, derived via immunoSEQ multiplex PCR, lists solely in-frame clones and lacks some. Of more than 2 million clones detected, roughly 94% appear once; the ten largest clones hold about 0.13%. The germline gives CDR1 SQVTM, CDR2 ANQGSEA. The CDR3 is made up of 12 amino acids. The chain carries TRBV29-1 and TRBJ2-1; D is uncertain. The origin of this receptor is a man aged 18 to 29 in good health. Sequenced input: naive CD4+ T cells sorted from blood. As to subset: CD45RA+ positively selected. The CDR3 is CSVPSSYNEQLF. In nucleotides, the CDR3 is TGCAGCGTGCCCAGCTCCTACAATGAGCAGCTCTTC.